The 18 T cell receptor beta chains reported below all come from one sample, sequenced in a study of siplizumab effects on memory and regulatory T cells. Using immunoSEQ multiplex PCR, the repertoire was profiled, and TCRdb retains in-frame clones only, with some absent. The table shows tens of thousands of clones, with 90% to 95% occurring only once. The specimen was CD8+ T cells sorted from blood. Receptors originate from a human donor in good health.

The chain recombines TRBV27 with TRBJ2-7; 9 bases line up with TRBD1. The CDR3 extends over 15 amino acids. V shed 2 bases, J shed 2 bases, and the junction held 4 bases outside the gene matches. The germline V gene has CDR1 MNHEY and CDR2 SMNVEV (reference sequence). The CDR3 loop reads CASSLRQGEPYEQYF. The CDR3 region has the DNA TGTGCCAGCAGTTTAAGACAGGGGGAGCCCTACGAGCAGTACTTC.

This clone counts as medium-sized. The chain couples TRBV27 to TRBJ1-2, with 12 bases matching TRBD1. This CDR3 comprises 19 residues. CDR1 is MNHEY, CDR2 SMNVEV, per germline (reference sequence). Trimming removed 1 base from V and 6 bases from J; junction bases left unmatched: 15. CDR3 amino acids: CASSLYSPGTGGAENGYTF. The CDR3 nucleotides are TGTGCCAGCAGTTTATATAGTCCTGGGACAGGGGGCGCGGAAAATGGCTACACCTTC.

The rearrangement links TRBV10-1 to TRBJ1-1; TRBD1 is a possible D gene (6 bases). CDR1 WNHNN and CDR2 SYGVQD come from the germline V gene (reference sequence). The germline V and J ends were trimmed by 2 bases and 4 bases, with 14 bases remaining between them. The CDR3 contains 15 residues. The chain's CDR3 is CASSESRRGGTEAFF. The CDR3 DNA reads TGCGCCAGCAGTGAGAGTCGGAGAGGGGGCACTGAAGCTTTCTTT.

The rearrangement links TRBV7-3 to TRBJ2-3, with 7 bases identical to TRBD2. V lost 4 bases, J lost 6 bases, and 7 bases stayed unmatched. The CDR3 spans 14 residues. Germline loops: CDR1 SGHTA, CDR2 FQGTGA. CDR3 bases: TGTGCCAGCAGCTCCAGCGGGAACGACGATACGCAGTATTTT. Its translation is CASSSSGNDDTQYF.

The chain couples TRBV19 to TRBJ1-4; 11 positions match TRBD1. J gave up 5 bases and V 6 bases, and 11 bases lay outside the gene matches. Germline V gene lookup returns CDR1 LNHDA and CDR2 SQIVND (reference sequence). This CDR3 spans 17 amino acids. Written as DNA, the CDR3 is TGTGCCAGTAGATCCGGACAGGGGGCGGCCCACAATGAAAAACTGTTTTTT. It is translated as CASRSGQGAAHNEKLFF.

This sequence joins TRBV9 and TRBJ2-1; 11 bases are a match to TRBD2. This CDR3 region has 15 residues. The V segment lost 0 bases and the J segment 7 bases; nucleotides outside the gene matches: 3. Germline V gene lookup returns CDR1 SGDLS and CDR2 YYNGEE. In nucleotides, the CDR3 is TGTGCCAGCAGCGTAGATCTAGCGGGGGGTAATGAGCAGTTCTTC. As protein: CASSVDLAGGNEQFF.

The rearrangement links TRBV27 to TRBJ2-7; D ambiguous. The CDR3 consists of 14 residues. V lost 5 bases, J lost 0 bases, and 11 bases lay in between. Germline values: CDR1 MNHEY, CDR2 SMNVEV (reference sequence). The CDR3 here is CASSTRASSYEQYF. The CDR3 region has the DNA TGTGCCAGCAGTACCCGAGCTAGCTCCTACGAGCAGTACTTC.

CDR3 nucleotides: TGTGCCAGCAGTGAAGATACAGTGAACACTGAAGCTTTCTTT. The encoded protein is CASSEDTVNTEAFF. The V and J genes are TRBV6-1 and TRBJ1-1, with D uncertain. V was shortened by 1 base and J by 0 bases, with 6 bases between the two germline ends. Germline V gene data show CDR1 as MNHNS and CDR2 as SASEGT. This CDR3 has 14 residues.

This chain joins TRBV10-3 and TRBJ2-2; no firm D call. The germline gives CDR1 ENHRY, CDR2 SYGVKD. CDR3 size: 13 residues. The V end was cut by 0 bases, the J end by 6 bases, with 5 bases between. DNA of the CDR3: TGTGCCATCAGTGAGTCGATCTCCGGGGAGCTGTTTTTT. It encodes CAISESISGELFF.

This chain joins TRBV6-5 and TRBJ2-5; D possibly corresponds to TRBD2 (7 bases). The CDR3 is 16 amino acids. Germline V gene lookup returns CDR1 MNHEY and CDR2 SVGAGI. With 4 bases removed from V and 5 bases from J, the gap between germline ends came to 20 bases. In DNA, the CDR3 is TGTGCCAGCAGTTGGGGGGGCGTCAAGGCTCGGGAGACCCAGTACTTC. Residues: CASSWGGVKARETQYF.

The V and J genes are TRBV7-6 and TRBJ2-7; D unclear. The germline V gene encodes CDR1 SGHVS and CDR2 FNYEAQ. Trimming took 2 bases from V and 6 from J, leaving 14 bases between them. The CDR3 spans 14 residues. Here the CDR3 DNA reads TGTGCCAGCAGCTTACTGGGCCCTGGTTCCGAGCAGTACTTC. It specifies CASSLLGPGSEQYF.

The chain combines TRBV27 with TRBJ2-1; a possible D gene is TRBD1 (6 bases). CDR3 length equals 11 residues. Germline V gene lookup returns CDR1 MNHEY and CDR2 SMNVEV (reference sequence). V shed 6 bases and J shed 7 bases, with 7 bases lying between them. DNA of the CDR3: TGTGCCAGCAGCCAGGGGAATGAGCAGTTCTTC. This encodes CASSQGNEQFF.

The chain uses TRBV23-1 and TRBJ2-7; 7 bases are a match to TRBD1. Being an ORF, TRBV23-1 has a function that is uncertain. With V trimmed by 8 bases and J by 1 base, 8 bases remained unmatched. This CDR3 is 14 amino acids long. CDR3 region: CASVPPRGSYEQYF. DNA of the CDR3: TGCGCCAGCGTTCCGCCCAGGGGGTCCTACGAGCAGTACTTC.

This chain links TRBV29-1 with TRBJ2-3; 7 bases align to TRBD2. Losses at the gene ends were 8 bases for V and 5 bases for J; bases not matched to a gene: 7. The germline gives CDR1 SQVTM, CDR2 ANQGSEA. This CDR3 has 12 amino acids. CDR3 DNA: TGCAGCTCCTTGAGCGGGGAAGATACGCAGTATTTT. This sequence encodes CSSLSGEDTQYF.

V gene TRBV19 combines with J gene TRBJ1-1; D unclear. V was trimmed by 3 bases and J by 1 base, leaving 9 bases between them. Germline CDR1 and CDR2: LNHDA and SQIVND (reference sequence). CDR3 length equals 14 residues. CDR3 loop: CASSMAGWNTEAFF. Here the CDR3 DNA reads TGTGCCAGTAGTATGGCGGGGTGGAACACTGAAGCTTTCTTT.

The rearrangement joins TRBV5-1 to TRBJ1-1, with a possible D match to TRBD1 (6 bases). Trimming took 2 bases from V and 6 from J, leaving 11 bases between them. Germline V gene lookup returns CDR1 SGHRS and CDR2 YFSETQ. This CDR3 contains 13 residues. The CDR3 protein is CASSFEGEAEAFF. The CDR3 coding sequence is TGCGCCAGCAGCTTCGAGGGGGAGGCTGAAGCTTTCTTT.

The V gene is TRBV7-6, the J gene TRBJ2-1, with 10 nucleotides matching TRBD2. The CDR3 covers 16 residues. The germline V gene encodes CDR1 SGHVS and CDR2 FNYEAQ. V was clipped by 4 bases and J by 9 bases; unmatched bases: 12. As DNA, the CDR3 is TGTGCCAGCAGCTGGGTACCGGGACTAGCGATAGGTGAGCAGTTCTTC. Its translation: CASSWVPGLAIGEQFF.

The chain recombines TRBV27 with TRBJ1-4; no reliable D call. CDR1 MNHEY and CDR2 SMNVEV come from the germline V gene (reference sequence). The CDR3 covers 14 residues. V lost 6 bases, J lost 6 bases, and 14 bases lay in between. CDR3 DNA: TGTGCCAGCAGGTCGATAGAGAGGGATGAAAAACTGTTTTTT. It translates to CASRSIERDEKLFF.